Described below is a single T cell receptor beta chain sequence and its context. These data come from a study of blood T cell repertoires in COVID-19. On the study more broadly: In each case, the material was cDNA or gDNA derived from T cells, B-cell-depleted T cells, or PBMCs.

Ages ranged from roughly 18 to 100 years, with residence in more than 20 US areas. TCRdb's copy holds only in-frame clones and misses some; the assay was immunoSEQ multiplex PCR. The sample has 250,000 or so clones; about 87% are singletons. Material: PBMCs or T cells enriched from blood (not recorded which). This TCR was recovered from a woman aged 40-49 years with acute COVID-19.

The CDR3 nucleotides read TGTGCCAGCAGCGTACCCAAACAGGGCACAGATACGCAGTATTTT. This sequence encodes CASSVPKQGTDTQYF. The chain carries TRBV7-2 and TRBJ2-3, with a tentative D call TRBD1 (5 bases). This CDR3 comprises 15 residues. Germline V gene data show CDR1 as SGHTA and CDR2 as FQGNSA. V gave up 5 bases and J gave up 1 base, with 13 bases separating them.